One sample yielded the 12 T cell receptor beta chains listed below, sequenced in a study of cytomegalovirus exposure and HLA in healthy donors. 13 Jbeta primers and 60 Vbeta primers were used for the PCR. Data came from immunoSEQ multiplex PCR; TCRdb stores just in-frame clones and leaves some out. This sample contains about 72,000 clones. Sequences were obtained from PBMCs. Every receptor here comes from a man aged 50-59 years in good health and CMV-seropositive.

This chain connects TRBV7-7 to TRBJ2-2; 7 bases line up with TRBD2. From germline, CDR1 is SSHAT and CDR2 FNYEAQ (reference sequence). V shed 1 base, J shed 6 bases, and the junction held 2 bases outside the gene matches. The CDR3 contains 14 residues. CDR3 in DNA: TGTGCCAGCAGCTTAGAGGGAGGGGCCGGGGAGCTGTTTTTT. Its protein is CASSLEGGAGELFF.

The rearrangement links TRBV6-5 to TRBJ2-5, with 8 positions matching TRBD2. Germline V CDR1 and CDR2: MNHEY, SVGAGI. CDR3 length equals 14 residues. The V segment lost 5 bases and the J segment 7 bases; nucleotides outside the gene matches: 9. DNA of the CDR3: TGTGCCAGCAGTCCCGGGGGGGGAACGGGGACCCAGTACTTC. It encodes CASSPGGGTGTQYF.

This chain links TRBV18 with TRBJ1-5, with 7 bases identical to TRBD1. This CDR3 region has 16 residues. Germline CDR1 and CDR2: KGHSH and LQKENI. Trimming cost V 0 bases and J 5 bases; bases outside gene matches: 7. In DNA, the CDR3 is TGTGCCAGCTCACCACCCGGGACAGCCTCGCATCAGCCCCAGCATTTT. It translates to CASSPPGTASHQPQHF.

The chain employs TRBV6-1 and TRBJ2-2; no definite D call. V lost 5 bases and J 2 bases, leaving 9 bases between the germline ends. The length of the CDR3 is 14 residues. The germline CDR1 and CDR2 sequences are MNHNS and SASEGT. The chain's CDR3 is CASSPIVNTGELFF. CDR3 nucleotides: TGTGCCAGCAGTCCCATAGTCAACACCGGGGAGCTGTTTTTT.

CDR3 nucleotide sequence: TGTGCCTGGAGTGTAGGGGACAGGGGGTATAATTCACCCCTCCACTTT. This codes for CAWSVGDRGYNSPLHF. The V call is TRBV30, the J call TRBJ1-6; 11 bases map to TRBD1. The CDR3 length is 16 residues. V lost 0 bases, J lost 4 bases, and 2 bases stayed unmatched. CDR1 and CDR2 from the germline V gene are GTSNPN and SVGIG (reference sequence).

The V and J genes are TRBV15 and TRBJ2-2, with 7 bases fitting TRBD1. The CDR3 length is 17 residues. The V gene's germline CDR1 is LNHNV and CDR2 YYDKDF (reference sequence). Trimming at V came to 1 base and at J to 3 bases, leaving 8 bases not matched to a gene. For the CDR3, the DNA is TGTGCCACCAGCAGAGCTTTGACAGGGAAGGACACCGGGGAGCTGTTTTTT. It yields the protein CATSRALTGKDTGELFF.

V usage is TRBV10-2 and J usage is TRBJ2-1; D possibly corresponds to TRBD2 (6 bases). Trimming left V 3 bases short and J 10 bases short, with 10 bases between. The CDR3 length is 12 residues. Per the germline V gene, CDR1 is WSHSY and CDR2 is SAAADI. This CDR3 is CASSDITSEQFF. As DNA, the CDR3 is TGCGCCAGCAGTGATATAACTAGCGAGCAGTTCTTC.

This rearrangement joins TRBV2 to TRBJ1-5; 7 bases match TRBD1. V shed 5 bases, J shed 6 bases, and the junction held 7 bases outside the gene matches. The germline CDR1 and CDR2 sequences are SNHLY and FYNNEI. The CDR3 spans 14 residues. CDR3 sequence reads: CASSRQGLIQPQHF. The DNA for the CDR3 is TGTGCCAGCAGTCGACAGGGTCTCATTCAGCCCCAGCATTTT.

The chain joins TRBV28 to TRBJ1-5, with D uncertain. CDR1 and CDR2 from the germline V gene are MDHEN and SYDVKM. V lost 7 bases to trimming and J lost 5 bases, with 3 bases between them. CDR3 length: 10 amino acids. The CDR3 region is CASNYQPQHF. CDR3 coding DNA: TGTGCCAGCAACTATCAGCCCCAGCATTTT. Full variable domain (outside the CDR3, taken from reference TRBV28 and TRBJ1-5): DVKVTQSSRYLVKRTGEKVFLECVQDMDHENMFWYRQDPGLGLRLIYFSYDVKMKEKGDIPEGYSVSREKKERFSLILESASTNQTSMYLCASNYQPQHFGDGTRLSIL.

The V and J genes are TRBV10-3 and TRBJ2-2; TRBD2 matches 10 bases. The trim removed 2 bases at V and 3 bases at J, leaving 9 bases unmatched. CDR3 length: 18 residues. Germline V lookup: CDR1 ENHRY, CDR2 SYGVKD. CDR3 region: CAISEPQAGGGDTGELFF. As DNA, the CDR3 is TGTGCCATCAGTGAGCCCCAAGCGGGAGGGGGGGACACCGGGGAGCTGTTTTTT.

The chain carries TRBV29-1 and TRBJ1-5, with 7 positions matching TRBD1. Germline CDR1 SQVTM, CDR2 ANQGSEA. After removal of 4 bases from V and 7 bases from J, the junction contained 7 bases not matched to a gene. The CDR3 sequence is 13 residues long. The CDR3 DNA reads TGCAGCGTTGCCCAGGGGGATCAGCAGCCCCAGCATTTT. This gives the protein CSVAQGDQQPQHF.

With regard to this clone: Additional DNA sequences in this sample encode the identical CDR3. This chain joins TRBV7-9 and TRBJ2-3; 10 positions agree with TRBD2. The germline CDR1 and CDR2 sequences are SEHNR and FQNEAQ (reference sequence). This CDR3 has 15 amino acids. The V segment lost 2 bases and the J segment 6 bases; nucleotides outside the gene matches: 5. The CDR3 loop is CASSLPSGGGDTQYF. For the CDR3, the DNA is TGTGCCAGCAGCTTACCTAGCGGGGGCGGGGATACGCAGTATTTT.